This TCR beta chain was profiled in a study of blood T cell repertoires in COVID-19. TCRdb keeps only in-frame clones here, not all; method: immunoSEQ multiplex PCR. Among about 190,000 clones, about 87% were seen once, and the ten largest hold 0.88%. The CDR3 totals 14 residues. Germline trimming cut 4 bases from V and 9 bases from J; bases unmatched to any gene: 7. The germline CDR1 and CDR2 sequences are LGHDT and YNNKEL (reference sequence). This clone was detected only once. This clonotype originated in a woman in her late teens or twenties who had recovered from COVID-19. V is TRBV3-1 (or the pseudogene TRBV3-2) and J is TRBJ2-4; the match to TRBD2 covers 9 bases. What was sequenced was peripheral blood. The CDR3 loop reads CASSLSGGLLIQYF. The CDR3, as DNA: TGTGCCAGCAGCCTTAGCGGGGGACTTCTCATTCAGTACTTC.